What follows are 4 T cell receptor beta chains derived from one specimen sequenced in a study of CD8 T cells in Susac syndrome. The RNA input was about 0.5 to 1 ug, and it was reverse transcribed with random hexamers. TCRdb itself ran the immunoSEQ multiplex PCR reads through MiXCR, one entry per CDR3 protein. The sample lists around 170,000 distinct CDR3 sequences, 85% to 95% occurring once. Sample: CD8+ T cells from PBMCs. All receptors derive from a human donor with Susac syndrome.

This clonotype was counted a single time. The chain has TRBV9 and TRBJ2-1; no clear D gene. Trimming removed 2 bases at V and 4 bases at J, with 7 bases between. The V gene's germline CDR1 is SGDLS and CDR2 YYNGEE. The CDR3 consists of 13 residues. The CDR3 DNA reads TGTGCCAGCAGCGTGACCACATACAATGAGCAGTTCTTC. Translating it yields CASSVTTYNEQFF.

The chain recombines TRBV19 with TRBJ2-7; possible D gene TRBD2, 5 bases. The ends were cut back, 3 bases at V and 5 bases at J, with 8 bases in the middle. Germline V gene data show CDR1 as LNHDA and CDR2 as SQIVND (reference sequence). The CDR3 loop spans 12 amino acids. CDR3: CASSIRADEQYF. CDR3 nucleotide sequence: TGTGCCAGTAGTATCAGAGCGGACGAGCAGTACTTC.

The chain carries TRBV20-1 and TRBJ1-1; D is ambiguous. CDR1 DFQATT and CDR2 SNEGSKA come from the germline V gene (reference sequence). The CDR3 spans 12 residues. The V end lost 6 bases, the J end lost 4 bases, and 12 bases lay between the germline ends. As DNA, the CDR3 is TGCAGTGCCGCCCGGTGGCGCACTGAAGCTTTCTTT. This encodes CSAARWRTEAFF.

This clonotype came up once. The chain uses TRBV5-6 and TRBJ1-5; D perhaps matches TRBD1 (6 bases). Trimming removed 4 bases from V and 5 bases from J, with 10 bases in between. The CDR3 is made up of 13 amino acids. Germline CDR1 and CDR2: SGHDT and YYEEEE. The CDR3 region is CASSVGGDQPQHF. CDR3 coding DNA: TGTGCCAGCAGCGTGGGGGGCGATCAGCCCCAGCATTTT.